Each of the 22 T cell receptor beta chains below was sequenced from the same sample in a study of CD39 and CD103 CD8 tumor-infiltrating T cells (dated by TCRdb to between 2017 and 2018). The library came from the immunoSEQ multiplex PCR assay. This is the immuneACCESS table as TCRdb keeps it, with only in-frame sequences that have V and J called. A part of the clones is gone; compared with another copy, unresolved V genes explain less than half, and the rest is unexplained. The sample has some 4,300 clones on record, 72% of them singletons. 10% to 15% of the sample is held by the ten biggest clonotypes. Sample: CD8+ T cells sorted from blood. Per the publication, the cell subset or site label means: total memory CD8 T cells (CD45RA-CCR7+/-) from blood or uninvolved lymph node. The receptors shown here come from a human donor with head and neck squamous cell carcinoma.

The chain uses TRBV9 and TRBJ1-2; possible D gene TRBD1, 6 bases. V lost 2 bases and J 3 bases, leaving 8 bases between the germline ends. Germline V gene lookup returns CDR1 SGDLS and CDR2 YYNGEE. The CDR3 has 13 amino acids. In nucleotides, the CDR3 is TGTGCCAGCAGCGTTTCAGGGGACTATGGCTACACCTTC. Amino acids: CASSVSGDYGYTF. Full variable domain (outside the CDR3, taken from reference TRBV9 and TRBJ1-2): DSGVTQTPKHLITATGQRVTLRCSPRSGDLSVYWYQQSLDQGLQFLIQYYNGEERAKGNILERFSAQQFPDLHSELNLSSLELGDSALYFCASSVSGDYGYTFGSGTRLTVV.

In its sample, this clone ranks as medium-sized (0.01 to 0.1%). The genes are TRBV7-9 and TRBJ2-7; 10 nucleotides line up with TRBD2. The CDR3 is 15 amino acids. Per germline, CDR1 SEHNR and CDR2 FQNEAQ (reference sequence). The V and J ends lost 5 bases and 5 bases, in that order; junction bases with no gene match: 9. This CDR3 reads CASSGPGLAIHEQYF. The CDR3 DNA is TGTGCCAGCAGCGGACCGGGACTAGCGATCCACGAGCAGTACTTC.

This clone was found a few times. DNA for the CDR3: TGCGCCAGCAGCCACGACATCCTTGGCGCTGAAGCTTTCTTT. Translated, it gives CASSHDILGAEAFF. The V gene is TRBV4-1, the J gene TRBJ1-1; D unresolved. V lost 3 bases, J lost 6 bases, and 14 bases lay in between. CDR1 is MGHRA and CDR2 is YSYEKL in the germline V gene. The CDR3 runs 14 residues.

The V gene is TRBV27, the J gene TRBJ2-7, with D unresolved. CDR3 size: 13 residues. Trimming removed 1 base from V and 3 bases from J, with 7 bases in between. Per the germline V gene, CDR1 is MNHEY and CDR2 is SMNVEV (reference sequence). The CDR3 sequence is CASSLYGRYEQYF. CDR3 DNA: TGTGCCAGCAGTTTATACGGTCGCTACGAGCAGTACTTC.

The chain combines TRBV2 with TRBJ1-2; 8 nucleotides line up with TRBD1. CDR3 length equals 14 residues. The V segment lost 3 bases and the J segment 4 bases; nucleotides outside the gene matches: 4. Germline-derived CDR1 and CDR2 are SNHLY and FYNNEI. The CDR3 DNA follows: TGTGCCAGCAGTGATGTTGACAGGGGCTATGGCTACACCTTC. Translation: CASSDVDRGYGYTF.

This clone was observed a few times. The chain has TRBV7-9 and TRBJ1-1; 7 nucleotides align to TRBD1. Germline assignment: CDR1 SEHNR and CDR2 FQNEAQ (reference sequence). The CDR3 covers 14 residues. V gave up 5 bases and J gave up 3 bases; unmatched junction bases: 6. CDR3 loop: CASSPEGQYTEAFF. The CDR3 bases are TGTGCCAGCAGCCCAGAGGGACAGTACACTGAAGCTTTCTTT. Complete variable domain (other parts from reference TRBV7-9 and TRBJ1-1): DTGVSQNPRHKITKRGQNVTFRCDPISEHNRLYWYRQTLGQGPEFLTYFQNEAQLEKSRLLSDRFSAERPKGSFSTLEIQRTEQGDSAMYLCASSPEGQYTEAFFGQGTRLTVV.

This chain connects TRBV10-3 to TRBJ1-1, with D hard to call. The CDR3 is 14 residues long. V lost 3 bases and J 3 bases, leaving 11 bases between the germline ends. Germline CDR1 and CDR2: ENHRY and SYGVKD. The CDR3 protein is CAISDPRSYTEAFF. For the CDR3, the DNA is TGTGCCATCAGTGACCCCCGGAGTTACACTGAAGCTTTCTTT.

The chain combines TRBV7-9 with TRBJ1-1; D gene ambiguous. Trimming pared 5 bases from V and 1 base from J, leaving 17 bases between. The CDR3 totals 16 residues. The germline V gene encodes CDR1 SEHNR and CDR2 FQNEAQ (reference sequence). Written as DNA, the CDR3 is TGTGCCAGCAGCCCCTCTCGGGAGGCCGCGAACACTGAAGCTTTCTTT. It translates to CASSPSREAANTEAFF.

CDR3 nucleotide sequence: TGTGCCAGCAGCGAGGGAAGCGGGGGTTACCAAGAGACCCAGTACTTC. As protein: CASSEGSGGYQETQYF. The chain is built from TRBV9 and TRBJ2-5, with TRBD2 matching over 8 bases. The germline V gene encodes CDR1 SGDLS and CDR2 YYNGEE. Germline trimming cut 3 bases from V and 0 bases from J; bases unmatched to any gene: 7. This CDR3 contains 16 residues. Full variable domain (rest looked up from reference TRBV9 and TRBJ2-5): DSGVTQTPKHLITATGQRVTLRCSPRSGDLSVYWYQQSLDQGLQFLIQYYNGEERAKGNILERFSAQQFPDLHSELNLSSLELGDSALYFCASSEGSGGYQETQYFGPGTRLLVL.

V is TRBV2 and J is TRBJ2-3; 12 bases align to TRBD2. The germline V gene encodes CDR1 SNHLY and CDR2 FYNNEI. The CDR3 loop spans 19 amino acids. The V segment lost 3 bases and the J segment 1 base; nucleotides outside the gene matches: 11. CDR3 DNA: TGTGCCAGCAGTGATCTGCTAGCGGGGGGGGACGACCGCACAGATACGCAGTATTTT. This translates into CASSDLLAGGDDRTDTQYF.

This clone was counted once. The chain employs TRBV5-1 and TRBJ1-5; no clear D gene. Germline-derived CDR1 and CDR2 are SGHRS and YFSETQ. Trimming left V 2 bases short and J 4 bases short, with 25 bases between. This CDR3 is built from 19 residues. CDR3 nucleotides: TGCGCCAGCAGCTTCGATACAAAACGGGCCCTGGGAGGTAATCAGCCCCAGCATTTT. Its translation: CASSFDTKRALGGNQPQHF. The complete variable domain, with remaining parts taken from reference TRBV5-1 and TRBJ1-5, reads KAGVTQTPRYLIKTRGQQVTLSCSPISGHRSVSWYQQTPGQGLQFLFEYFSETQRNKGNFPGRFSGRQFSNSRSEMNVSTLELGDSALYLCASSFDTKRALGGNQPQHFGDGTRLSIL.

The chain employs TRBV7-2 and TRBJ1-6; unclear D gene. V lost 1 base and J lost 9, with 7 bases in between. The CDR3 has 13 residues. Per the germline V gene, CDR1 is SGHTA and CDR2 is FQGNSA. The CDR3, as DNA: TGTGCCAGCAGCTTAGATACGGTTTCACCCCTCCACTTT. Its protein is CASSLDTVSPLHF.

The chain carries TRBV6-1 and TRBJ1-2; the D gene is possibly TRBD1 (5 bases). This CDR3 contains 14 residues. Germline values: CDR1 MNHNS, CDR2 SASEGT. Deletions cut 6 bases from V and 8 bases from J, with 19 bases between. DNA for the CDR3: TGTGCCAGCAGACCCGGTGGGGGGGTGAACGGCTACACCTTC. It encodes CASRPGGGVNGYTF.

The chain has TRBV27 and TRBJ2-7; 8 positions match TRBD2. CDR1 is MNHEY, CDR2 SMNVEV, per germline (reference sequence). J gave up 3 bases and V 4 bases, and 11 bases lay outside the gene matches. CDR3 length: 16 amino acids. CDR3 in amino acids: CASSSSAGVQFYEQYF. CDR3 bases: TGTGCCAGCAGTTCCTCAGCGGGGGTGCAATTCTACGAGCAGTACTTC.

The chain joins TRBV5-1 to TRBJ2-7; 8 positions agree with TRBD1. Trimming cost V 0 bases and J 3 bases; bases outside gene matches: 5. The CDR3 is made up of 15 amino acids. Germline loops: CDR1 SGHRS, CDR2 YFSETQ. The CDR3 nucleotides are TGCGCCAGCAGCTTGGCCATGGGACAGGACTACGAGCAGTACTTC. The encoded protein is CASSLAMGQDYEQYF.

This clone was counted a single time. V usage is TRBV14 and J usage is TRBJ2-5; D perhaps matches TRBD1 (5 bases). Trimming cost V 1 base and J 2 bases, with 17 bases left between them. The CDR3 runs to 17 residues. CDR1 is SGHDN, CDR2 FVKESK, per germline. CDR3 DNA sequence: TGTGCCAGCAGCCAAGGAACGGAGACAGAGAGTCAAGAGACCCAGTACTTC. Its protein is CASSQGTETESQETQYF.

The gene calls are TRBV5-1 and TRBJ1-5, with TRBD1 matching 8 bases. This CDR3 is 16 amino acids long. V dropped 8 bases and J dropped 2; count of bases not matched to a gene: 12. Germline CDR1 and CDR2: SGHRS and YFSETQ. For the CDR3, the DNA is TGCGCCAGTCTGGGGCTGACAGGGGAGGGCAATCAGCCCCAGCATTTT. It encodes CASLGLTGEGNQPQHF.

The chain combines TRBV30 with TRBJ1-1, with D maybe TRBD1 (6 bases). The CDR3 is made up of 13 amino acids. Germline CDR1 reads GTSNPN; CDR2 reads SVGIG (reference sequence). The V and J ends lost 0 bases and 6 bases respectively, with 11 bases between them. The CDR3 sequence: CAWSVSGEAEAFF. CDR3 nucleotide sequence: TGTGCCTGGAGTGTTTCAGGGGAAGCTGAAGCTTTCTTT.

The chain combines TRBV19 with TRBJ1-1; D not certain. The CDR3 is 14 residues long. Trimming stripped 5 bases from V and 1 base from J, with 11 bases between. Per germline, CDR1 LNHDA and CDR2 SQIVND (reference sequence). CDR3: CASSLRVRNTEAFF. Written as DNA, the CDR3 is TGTGCCAGTAGTCTAAGAGTTCGGAACACTGAAGCTTTCTTT. Filled out from reference TRBV19 and TRBJ1-1, the complete variable domain reads DGGITQSPKYLFRKEGQNVTLSCEQNLNHDAMYWYRQDPGQGLRLIYYSQIVNDFQKGDIAEGYSVSREKKESFPLTVTSAQKNPTAFYLCASSLRVRNTEAFFGQGTRLTVV.

CDR3 in DNA: TGCGCCAGCAGCCAGGGCCTTGTAGAATACGAGCAGTACTTC. It yields the protein CASSQGLVEYEQYF. The rearrangement links TRBV4-1 to TRBJ2-7; D remains unclear. Germline-derived CDR1 and CDR2 are MGHRA and YSYEKL. The CDR3 length is 14 residues. V lost 3 bases, J lost 4 bases, and 13 bases lay in between.

This clone was seen a handful of times. This chain links TRBV2 with TRBJ1-4; the D is unclear. V lost 6 bases, J lost 8 bases, and 16 bases lay in between. Germline CDR1 is SNHLY and CDR2 is FYNNEI. This CDR3 has 14 residues. CDR3 in amino acids: CASREGGNREKLFF. In nucleotides, the CDR3 is TGTGCCAGCAGAGAGGGAGGGAATCGAGAAAAACTGTTTTTT.

This chain uses TRBV27 with TRBJ2-7; 9 bases map to TRBD1. This CDR3 comprises 14 residues. Germline V CDR1 and CDR2: MNHEY, SMNVEV (reference sequence). V lost 5 bases and J lost 7; bases outside the gene matches: 9. CDR3 residues: CASSQDRGLSEQYF. The CDR3, as DNA: TGTGCCAGCAGTCAGGACAGGGGACTGAGTGAGCAGTACTTC.